This TCR beta chain was documented in a study of cytomegalovirus exposure and HLA in healthy donors. Overall study findings and caveats: Trimming of TCR beta V- and J-genes showed a link, identified in a later analysis, to a missense DCLRE1C variant.

Concerning this clone: What it binds is unknown.

PCR primers comprised 60 Vbeta and 13 Jbeta primers. The method was immunoSEQ multiplex PCR; TCRdb's version includes in-frame clones alone and lacks a portion of them. The repertoire has about 150,000 clones, about 80% of them found once; the top ten carry over 3%. The sample was PBMCs. This clonotype originated in a woman between 40 and 50 years old in good health and CMV-seronegative.

CDR3 protein: CASSTGGIGYGYTF. Written as DNA, the CDR3 is TGTGCCAGCAGTACAGGGGGGATCGGCTATGGCTACACCTTC. The chain couples TRBV6-6 to TRBJ1-2; TRBD1 matches 8 bases. V gave up 5 bases and J gave up 4 bases; unmatched junction bases: 6. The CDR3 sequence is 14 residues long. Germline assignment: CDR1 MNHNY and CDR2 SVGAGI (reference sequence).